This T cell receptor (beta chain) was identified in a study of blood T cells in healthy people across ages. Study at large: T cells yielded about one barcoded beta molecule per two cells through template switching.

Points from the study as a whole: Whereas aged donors had fewer naive CD4+ cells, long-lived donors had more of them and higher diversity. There was a strong correlation between TCR beta diversity and naive T cell percentage.

Comment on this clonotype: Its specificity is unknown.

The authors ran a second PCR of roughly 6 to 12 cycles using a sample-barcoded 5' primer and a J-beta primer mix. One entry per CDR3 protein results from TCRdb running MiXCR on the 5' RACE reads. Among roughly 860,000 distinct CDR3 sequences listed, roughly 60% were seen once. Sequenced input: blood. This TCR was recovered from a man under 40 in good health.

The CDR3 DNA reads TGTGCCAGCACCCCAGGGTCGGAGACCCAGTACTTC. Encoded protein: CASTPGSETQYF. The genes are TRBV28 and TRBJ2-5; D possibly corresponds to TRBD1 (5 bases). V lost 7 bases and J lost 5, with 11 bases in between. Germline values: CDR1 MDHEN, CDR2 SYDVKM. This CDR3 region has 12 residues.